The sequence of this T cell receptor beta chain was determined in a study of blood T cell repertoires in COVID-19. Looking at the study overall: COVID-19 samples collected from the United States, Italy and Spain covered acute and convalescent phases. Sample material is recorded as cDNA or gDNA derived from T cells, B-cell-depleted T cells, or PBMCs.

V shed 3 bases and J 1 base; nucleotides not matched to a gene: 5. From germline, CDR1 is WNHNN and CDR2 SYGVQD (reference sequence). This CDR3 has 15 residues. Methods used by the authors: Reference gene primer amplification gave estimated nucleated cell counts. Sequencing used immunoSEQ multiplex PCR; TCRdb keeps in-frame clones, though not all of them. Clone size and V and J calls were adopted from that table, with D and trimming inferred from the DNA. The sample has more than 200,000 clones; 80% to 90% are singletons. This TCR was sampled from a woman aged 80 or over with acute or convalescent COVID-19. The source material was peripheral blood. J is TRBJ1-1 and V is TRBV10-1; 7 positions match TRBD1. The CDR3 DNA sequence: TGCGCCAGCAGTGACTTCGGGACAGCGAACACTGAAGCTTTCTTT. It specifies CASSDFGTANTEAFF.